This T cell receptor (beta chain) emerged from a study of blood T cell repertoires in COVID-19. CDR3 size: 16 residues. J lost 4 bases, V lost 2 bases, and 11 bases had no gene match. In germline, CDR1 is SGHDT, CDR2 YYEEEE. TCRdb's copy holds only in-frame clones and misses some; the assay was immunoSEQ multiplex PCR. The sample lists 100,000 to 150,000 clones; approximately 88% were seen once. The sample taken for sequencing was peripheral blood. The chain employs TRBV5-6 and TRBJ1-2; 7 bases line up with TRBD1. The sequence was collected from a man aged 45-65 years with acute or convalescent COVID-19. CDR3 residues: CASSFGQVLGGYGYTF. CDR3 in DNA: TGTGCCAGCAGCTTCGGACAGGTCCTGGGTGGCTATGGCTACACCTTC.